The clone carrying this T cell receptor (beta chain) was recorded a few times. Its antigen is currently unknown. The length of the CDR3 is 14 residues. V lost 2 bases and J lost 3, with 10 bases in between. Germline V gene sequence: CDR1 KGHSH, CDR2 LQKENI. Using immunoSEQ multiplex PCR, the repertoire was profiled, and TCRdb retains in-frame clones only, with some absent. The data show about 59,000 clones, approximately 70% seen once. This entry comes from a study of radiotherapy plus CTLA-4 blockade in lung cancer. For the study at large: Objective responses emerged in about 20% of patients, and 30% to 40% attained disease control. General study findings and limits: According to reports, early shifts in blood T cell clones, alongside interferon-beta, forecast response most accurately.

Ipilimumab-mediated CTLA-4 blockade plus focal radiation was given to patients having chemo-refractory metastatic non-small-cell lung cancer. The sample consisted of peripheral blood, taken from a patient treated with radiotherapy plus ipilimumab. The source of this sequence is a human donor with non-small cell lung cancer whose response to radiotherapy plus ipilimumab could not be evaluated. J is TRBJ1-2 and V is TRBV18, with D hard to call. The CDR3 is CASSPVSDHYGYTF. The DNA for the CDR3 is TGTGCCAGCTCACCAGTAAGCGATCACTATGGCTACACCTTC.